This is a list of T cell receptor beta chains from one sample in a study of patients and donors after allogeneic stem cell transplantation. In TCRdb, the RT-PCR reads were re-called with MiXCR into one record per CDR3 protein. The sample lists about 960,000 distinct CDR3 sequences, about 20% seen once, with 5% to 6.5% in the top ten. The sequenced material came from blood, either unsorted or a sorted T cell fraction (not recorded which). These receptors were taken from a human donor who was either an allogeneic HSCT recipient or a stem cell or donor lymphocyte infusion donor (not recorded which). It is not recorded whose cells these are; they may come from a transplant donor. Each CDR3 is given without its conserved first and last residue. The order of the fields is V gene, J gene, CDR3 protein.

TRBV6-1	TRBJ1-3	ASSRGQGAGNTIY
TRBV20-1	TRBJ2-2	SARIPGLAGTGELF
TRBV20-1	TRBJ2-2	SASASGSTGELF
TRBV13	TRBJ2-3	ASSRDRDGRTDTQY
TRBV7-2	TRBJ1-2	ASSPGSRAMYGYT
TRBV12-3/TRBV12-4	TRBJ1-5	ASSSGTGLYSNQPQH
TRBV25-1	TRBJ1-4	ASSEFQGAGKLF
TRBV25-1	TRBJ2-2	ANNPPGRPNTGELF
TRBV7-3	TRBJ2-3	ASSLTGLAGPAGTDTQY
TRBV12-3/TRBV12-4	TRBJ2-7	ASSLLAGGTHGYEQY
TRBV6-5	TRBJ2-1	ASSFSRTYDNEQF
TRBV20-1	TRBJ2-1	SASSLNEQF
TRBV7-2	TRBJ1-2	ASSNQGRNGYT
TRBV5-6	TRBJ2-1	ASSWVGGEQF
TRBV18	TRBJ1-4	ASSPGASSGEKLF
TRBV24-1	TRBJ1-2	ATSDSGREGYT
TRBV12-3/TRBV12-4	TRBJ2-7	ASSPLPGRGYEQY
TRBV27	TRBJ2-5	ASSFNKETQY
TRBV9	TRBJ2-1	ASSALQISGHSDEQF
TRBV6-5	TRBJ1-1	ASSKGRGGAF
TRBV12-3/TRBV12-4	TRBJ1-2	ASGRDRLVGT
TRBV9	TRBJ1-2	ASSVVSGYGYT
TRBV11-2	TRBJ2-7	ASSPRTRNIYEQY
TRBV7-9	TRBJ1-1	ASSLDGTLRAF
TRBV6-1	TRBJ2-3	ASSPRPPTDTQY
TRBV24-1	TRBJ2-3	ATSDYGGPRDTQY
TRBV7-2	TRBJ2-1	ASSFAPSGEYYNEQF
TRBV18	TRBJ2-3	ASSPVEDTQY
TRBV6-1	TRBJ1-3	ASRALGSGNTIY
TRBV20-1	TRBJ1-5	SARNRGGNQPQH
TRBV5-1	TRBJ2-1	ATKAPGTGGNEQF
TRBV12-3/TRBV12-4	TRBJ1-2	ASSLGGRSYGYT
TRBV14	TRBJ2-7	ASSQGTTGRTNEQY
TRBV7-9	TRBJ1-1	ASSLGPQALEAF
TRBV12-3/TRBV12-4	TRBJ1-4	ASSGDRGTEKLF
TRBV7-2	TRBJ2-2	ASSLLIYTGELF
TRBV20-1	TRBJ2-2	SARGNGGELF
TRBV11-2	TRBJ2-2	ASSLAYRDLGELF
TRBV5-1	TRBJ2-5	ASSPRTSGARETQY
TRBV7-9	TRBJ1-1	ASSLRTGEAF
TRBV7-2	TRBJ2-7	ASSLGQGKDEQY
TRBV24-1	TRBJ1-2	ATSGQIGYT
TRBV7-2	TRBJ1-3	ASSLLARGNTIY
TRBV7-3	TRBJ2-3	ASSSIGPDTQY
TRBV15	TRBJ2-2	ATAGTANTGELF
TRBV11-2	TRBJ2-5	ASSARGPGVWTQY
TRBV24-1	TRBJ2-2	ATSDLTVSGELF
TRBV12-3/TRBV12-4	TRBJ2-5	ASKEGGKETQY
TRBV29-1	TRBJ1-2	SVRRDRGNYGYT
TRBV6-5	TRBJ2-5	ASSYPPGQGSLETQY
TRBV29-1	TRBJ1-2	SVVGRGGYT
TRBV5-1	TRBJ2-7	ASSGRTDADEQY
TRBV3-1	TRBJ2-7	ASGHERVGAYEQY
TRBV27	TRBJ1-1	ASSLGQVLSEAF
TRBV7-8	TRBJ1-1	ASGGGRGTEAF